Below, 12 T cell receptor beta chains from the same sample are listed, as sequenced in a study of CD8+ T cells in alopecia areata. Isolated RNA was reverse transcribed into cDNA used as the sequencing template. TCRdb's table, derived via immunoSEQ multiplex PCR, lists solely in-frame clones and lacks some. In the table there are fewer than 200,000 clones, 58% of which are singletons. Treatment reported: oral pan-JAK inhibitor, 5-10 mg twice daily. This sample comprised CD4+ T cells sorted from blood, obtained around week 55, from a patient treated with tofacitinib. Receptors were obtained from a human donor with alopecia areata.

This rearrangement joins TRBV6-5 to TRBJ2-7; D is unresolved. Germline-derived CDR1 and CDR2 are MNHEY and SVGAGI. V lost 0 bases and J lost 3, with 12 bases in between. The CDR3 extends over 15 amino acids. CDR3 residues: CASSYSGRALYEQYF. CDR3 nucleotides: TGTGCCAGCAGTTACTCGGGTAGGGCCCTCTACGAGCAGTACTTC.

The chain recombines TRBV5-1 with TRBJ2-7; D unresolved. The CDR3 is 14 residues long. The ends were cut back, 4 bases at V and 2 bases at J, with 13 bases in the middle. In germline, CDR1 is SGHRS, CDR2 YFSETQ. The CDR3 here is CASSLGPSTYEQYF. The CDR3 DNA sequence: TGCGCCAGCAGCCTCGGACCGAGTACCTACGAGCAGTACTTC.

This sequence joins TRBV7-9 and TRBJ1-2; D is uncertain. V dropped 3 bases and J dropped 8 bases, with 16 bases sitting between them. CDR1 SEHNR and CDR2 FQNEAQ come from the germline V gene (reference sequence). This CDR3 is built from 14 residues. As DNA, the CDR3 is TGTGCCAGCAGCTTCGGGTCGGAGGGTTTGGGCTACACCTTC. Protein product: CASSFGSEGLGYTF.

The CDR3 sequence: CAWSMGQGGEKLFF. The CDR3 DNA sequence: TGTGCCTGGAGTATGGGACAGGGCGGTGAAAAACTGTTTTTT. The rearrangement uses TRBV30 and TRBJ1-4, with TRBD1 identical over 9 bases. Germline assignment: CDR1 GTSNPN and CDR2 SVGIG (reference sequence). This CDR3 has 14 residues. Unmatched junction bases numbered 5, after V lost 2 bases and J lost 7 bases.

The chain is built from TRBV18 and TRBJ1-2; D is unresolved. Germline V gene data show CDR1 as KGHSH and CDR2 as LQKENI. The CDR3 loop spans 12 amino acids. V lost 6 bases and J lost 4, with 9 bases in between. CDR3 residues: CASSLDRYGYTF. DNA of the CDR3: TGTGCCAGCTCGCTCGACCGCTATGGCTACACCTTC.

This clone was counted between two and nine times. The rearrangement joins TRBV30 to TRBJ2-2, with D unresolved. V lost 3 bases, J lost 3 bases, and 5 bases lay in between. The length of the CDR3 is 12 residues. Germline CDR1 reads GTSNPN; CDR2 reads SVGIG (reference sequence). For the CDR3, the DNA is TGTGCCTGGAGAGTCCACACCGGGGAGCTGTTTTTT. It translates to CAWRVHTGELFF.

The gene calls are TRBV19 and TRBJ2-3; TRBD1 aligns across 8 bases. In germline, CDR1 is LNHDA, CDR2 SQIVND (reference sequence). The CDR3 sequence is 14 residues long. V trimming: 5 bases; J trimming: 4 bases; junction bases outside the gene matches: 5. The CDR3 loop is CASSGQGGADTQYF. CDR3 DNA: TGTGCCAGTAGTGGACAGGGAGGAGCAGATACGCAGTATTTT.

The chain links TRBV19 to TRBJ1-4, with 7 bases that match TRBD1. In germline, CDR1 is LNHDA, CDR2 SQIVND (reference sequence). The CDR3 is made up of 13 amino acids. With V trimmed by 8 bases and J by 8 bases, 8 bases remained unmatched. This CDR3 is CASSPGQTEKLFF. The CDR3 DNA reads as TGTGCCAGTTCTCCGGGACAGACCGAAAAACTGTTTTTT.

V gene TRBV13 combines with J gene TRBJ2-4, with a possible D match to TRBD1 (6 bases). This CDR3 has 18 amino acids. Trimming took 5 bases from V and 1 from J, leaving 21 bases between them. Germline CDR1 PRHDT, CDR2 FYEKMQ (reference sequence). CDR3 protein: CASSQTNSGVGAKNIQYF. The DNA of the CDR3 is TGTGCCAGCAGCCAGACCAACTCAGGGGTAGGGGCCAAAAACATTCAGTACTTC.

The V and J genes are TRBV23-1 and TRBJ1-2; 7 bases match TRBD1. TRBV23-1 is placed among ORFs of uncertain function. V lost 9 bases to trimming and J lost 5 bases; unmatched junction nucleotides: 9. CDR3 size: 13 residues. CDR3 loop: CARKTGKGYGYTF. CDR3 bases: TGCGCCAGGAAGACAGGGAAGGGTTATGGCTACACCTTC.

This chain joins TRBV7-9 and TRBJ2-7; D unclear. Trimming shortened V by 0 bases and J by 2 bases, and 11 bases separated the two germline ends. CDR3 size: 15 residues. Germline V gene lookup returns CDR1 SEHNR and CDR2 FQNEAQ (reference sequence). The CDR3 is CASSLAGRLTYEQYF. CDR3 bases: TGTGCCAGCAGCTTAGCAGGGCGGCTTACCTACGAGCAGTACTTC. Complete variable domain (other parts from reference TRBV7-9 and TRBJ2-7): DTGVSQNPRHKITKRGQNVTFRCDPISEHNRLYWYRQTLGQGPEFLTYFQNEAQLEKSRLLSDRFSAERPKGSFSTLEIQRTEQGDSAMYLCASSLAGRLTYEQYFGPGTRLTVT.

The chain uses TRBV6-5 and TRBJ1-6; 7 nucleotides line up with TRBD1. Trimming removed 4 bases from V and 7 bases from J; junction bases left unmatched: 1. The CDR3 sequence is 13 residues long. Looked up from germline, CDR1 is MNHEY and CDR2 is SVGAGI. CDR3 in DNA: TGTGCCAGCAGTTCGGACAGGAATTCACCCCTCCACTTT. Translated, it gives CASSSDRNSPLHF.